These T cell receptor beta chains were read from a single sample in a study of blood T cell repertoires in COVID-19. Repertoires were generated with immunoSEQ multiplex PCR, while TCRdb's copy carries only in-frame clones and drops some. This sample has approximately 300,000 clones, with around 90% found just once. The sequencing input was peripheral blood. The receptors here all came from a woman between 25 and 40 years old with COVID-19, enrolled during active disease. Each CDR3 is given with its conserved first and last residue. The order of the fields is CDR3 protein, CDR3 DNA, clone size, V gene, D gene, J gene. A D gene is named only where the DNA matches it firmly. Not every row has a clone size; where given, it reads once, few, many or a size class.

CDR3 protein: CASSALAGPLYEQYF; CDR3 DNA: TGTGCCAGCAGTGCGCTAGCGGGACCTCTTTACGAGCAGTACTTC; clone size: NA; V gene: TRBV3-1/TRBV3-2; D gene: TRBD2; J gene: TRBJ2-7
CDR3 protein: CASSLNRANTEAFF; CDR3 DNA: TGTGCCAGCAGTTTAAATCGAGCGAACACTGAAGCTTTCTTT; clone size: NA; V gene: TRBV27; D gene: NA; J gene: TRBJ1-1
CDR3 protein: CASSLVGQGYEQYF; CDR3 DNA: TGCGCCAGCAGCTTGGTGGGACAGGGTTACGAGCAGTACTTC; clone size: NA; V gene: TRBV5-1; D gene: TRBD1; J gene: TRBJ2-7
CDR3 protein: CASSRTGVNSPLHF; CDR3 DNA: TGTGCCAGCAGCCGTACAGGAGTTAATTCACCCCTCCACTTT; clone size: NA; V gene: TRBV28; D gene: NA; J gene: TRBJ1-6
CDR3 protein: CASSLTGLMNTEAFF; CDR3 DNA: TGTGCCAGCAGTCTGACAGGTCTCATGAACACTGAAGCTTTCTTT; clone size: NA; V gene: TRBV6-6; D gene: NA; J gene: TRBJ1-1
CDR3 protein: CATRWVGGGYTF; CDR3 DNA: TGTGCCACCCGCTGGGTGGGAGGTGGCTACACCTTC; clone size: few; V gene: TRBV6-5; D gene: NA; J gene: TRBJ1-2
CDR3 protein: CATSDLRSTQYF; CDR3 DNA: TGTGCCACCAGTGATTTACGGAGTACGCAGTATTTT; clone size: NA; V gene: TRBV24-1; D gene: NA; J gene: TRBJ2-3
CDR3 protein: CASSTGVEFEQYF; CDR3 DNA: TGTGCCAGTAGTACCGGGGTTGAATTTGAGCAGTACTTC; clone size: NA; V gene: TRBV19; D gene: NA; J gene: TRBJ2-7
CDR3 protein: CAWSDTPRRYEQYF; CDR3 DNA: TGTGCCTGGAGTGACACCCCCCGCCGCTACGAGCAGTACTTC; clone size: once; V gene: TRBV30; D gene: NA; J gene: TRBJ2-7
CDR3 protein: CASRTTAGSTGELFF; CDR3 DNA: TGCGCCAGCAGAACCACGGCGGGAAGCACCGGGGAGCTGTTTTTT; clone size: NA; V gene: TRBV10-2; D gene: NA; J gene: TRBJ2-2
CDR3 protein: CASSLAVRAGTEAFF; CDR3 DNA: TGCGCCAGCAGCTTGGCGGTGCGGGCAGGCACTGAAGCTTTCTTT; clone size: NA; V gene: TRBV5-1; D gene: NA; J gene: TRBJ1-1
CDR3 protein: CASSPGTGPNTEAFF; CDR3 DNA: TGCGCCAGCAGCCCGGGGACAGGGCCGAACACTGAAGCTTTCTTT; clone size: NA; V gene: TRBV5-1; D gene: TRBD1; J gene: TRBJ1-1
CDR3 protein: CASSRIRDEQFF; CDR3 DNA: TGTGCCAGCAGTCGGATCCGGGATGAGCAGTTCTTC; clone size: once; V gene: TRBV7-9; D gene: NA; J gene: TRBJ2-1
CDR3 protein: CASSRSGQGGSRNTEAFF; CDR3 DNA: TGTGCCAGCTCACGATCCGGACAGGGGGGAAGTCGGAACACTGAAGCTTTCTTT; clone size: NA; V gene: TRBV18; D gene: TRBD1; J gene: TRBJ1-1
CDR3 protein: CASSVGLGANTEAFF; CDR3 DNA: TGTGCCAGCAGCGTAGGTCTGGGGGCGAACACTGAAGCTTTCTTT; clone size: NA; V gene: TRBV9; D gene: NA; J gene: TRBJ1-1
CDR3 protein: CATKPWRDYNEQFF; CDR3 DNA: TGTGCCACCAAACCGTGGCGGGACTACAATGAGCAGTTCTTC; clone size: NA; V gene: TRBV15; D gene: NA; J gene: TRBJ2-1
CDR3 protein: CASSPKSGRMGEQYF; CDR3 DNA: TGTGCCAGTAGTCCAAAGAGCGGGAGAATGGGCGAGCAGTACTTC; clone size: NA; V gene: TRBV19; D gene: TRBD2; J gene: TRBJ2-7
CDR3 protein: CASSLTGRYEQYF; CDR3 DNA: TGTGCCAGCAGTCTTACAGGGCGATACGAGCAGTACTTC; clone size: NA; V gene: TRBV2; D gene: NA; J gene: TRBJ2-7
CDR3 protein: CASSLRDTISYEQYF; CDR3 DNA: TGTGCCAGCAGCTTACGGGACACAATTTCCTACGAGCAGTACTTC; clone size: NA; V gene: TRBV11-2; D gene: NA; J gene: TRBJ2-7
CDR3 protein: CASSLLWNTEAFF; CDR3 DNA: TGTGCCAGCAGCTTACTCTGGAACACTGAAGCTTTCTTT; clone size: once; V gene: TRBV7-2; D gene: NA; J gene: TRBJ1-1
CDR3 protein: CATSRTSGSETQYF; CDR3 DNA: TGTGCCACCAGTAGGACTAGCGGGAGTGAGACCCAGTACTTC; clone size: NA; V gene: TRBV24-1; D gene: TRBD2; J gene: TRBJ2-5
CDR3 protein: CASSQDVAGKTDTQYF; CDR3 DNA: TGTGCCAGCAGCCAAGATGTAGCGGGAAAAACAGATACGCAGTATTTT; clone size: NA; V gene: TRBV14; D gene: TRBD2; J gene: TRBJ2-3
CDR3 protein: CAWSGYRVGTEAFF; CDR3 DNA: TGTGCCTGGAGTGGTTACAGGGTGGGCACTGAAGCTTTCTTT; clone size: NA; V gene: TRBV30; D gene: NA; J gene: TRBJ1-1
CDR3 protein: CASTLRGGGRTANEQFF; CDR3 DNA: TGTGCCAGCACCCTCCGGGGGGGCGGGAGAACAGCAAATGAGCAGTTCTTC; clone size: few; V gene: TRBV7-8; D gene: TRBD2; J gene: TRBJ2-1
CDR3 protein: CASSFDTIQEKLFF; CDR3 DNA: TGTGCCAGCAGTTTCGACACCATTCAGGAAAAACTGTTTTTT; clone size: NA; V gene: TRBV28; D gene: NA; J gene: TRBJ1-4
CDR3 protein: CASSANLEAQYF; CDR3 DNA: TGTGCCAGCAGCGCTAATTTAGAGGCGCAGTATTTT; clone size: NA; V gene: TRBV7-2; D gene: NA; J gene: TRBJ2-3
CDR3 protein: CATSRVNPAAGYTF; CDR3 DNA: TGTGCCACCAGCAGAGTAAACCCCGCTGCGGGCTACACCTTC; clone size: NA; V gene: TRBV15; D gene: NA; J gene: TRBJ1-2
CDR3 protein: CATSINSNRDLFF; CDR3 DNA: TGTGCCACCAGCATTAATTCGAACAGGGATCTCTTCTTT; clone size: once; V gene: TRBV15; D gene: NA; J gene: TRBJ1-1
CDR3 protein: CASSPDRNYGYTF; CDR3 DNA: TGTGCCAGCAGCCCTGACAGAAACTATGGCTACACCTTC; clone size: NA; V gene: TRBV7-3; D gene: NA; J gene: TRBJ1-2
CDR3 protein: CASSSQGAGTQYF; CDR3 DNA: TGTGCCAGCAGCTCTCAGGGGGCTGGGACCCAGTACTTC; clone size: NA; V gene: TRBV11-2; D gene: TRBD1; J gene: TRBJ2-5
CDR3 protein: CASSFYPGQATNEKLFF; CDR3 DNA: TGTGCCAGCAGCTTTTACCCGGGACAGGCAACTAATGAAAAACTGTTTTTT; clone size: NA; V gene: TRBV28; D gene: TRBD1; J gene: TRBJ1-4
CDR3 protein: CASSTNLGANEQYF; CDR3 DNA: TGTGCCAGCAGTACCAATCTGGGGGCTAACGAGCAGTACTTC; clone size: NA; V gene: TRBV27; D gene: NA; J gene: TRBJ2-7
CDR3 protein: CASSISGASYEQYF; CDR3 DNA: TGTGCCAGCAGCATTTCAGGGGCTAGCTACGAGCAGTACTTC; clone size: NA; V gene: TRBV27; D gene: NA; J gene: TRBJ2-7
CDR3 protein: CASSDLKTVFNEKLFF; CDR3 DNA: TGTGCCAGCAGTGACCTAAAGACAGTTTTCAATGAAAAACTGTTTTTT; clone size: NA; V gene: TRBV6-1; D gene: NA; J gene: TRBJ1-4
CDR3 protein: CASQYNTNTEAFF; CDR3 DNA: TGTGCCTCGCAGTATAATACAAACACTGAAGCTTTCTTT; clone size: few; V gene: TRBV30; D gene: NA; J gene: TRBJ1-1
CDR3 protein: CASSYELGATFGELFF; CDR3 DNA: TGTGCCAGCAGTTACGAGCTGGGGGCGACCTTTGGGGAGCTGTTTTTT; clone size: NA; V gene: TRBV6-2/TRBV6-3; D gene: NA; J gene: TRBJ2-2
CDR3 protein: CASSLDRGTYEQYF; CDR3 DNA: TGCGCCAGCAGCTTGGACAGGGGAACCTACGAGCAGTACTTC; clone size: NA; V gene: TRBV5-1; D gene: TRBD1; J gene: TRBJ2-7
CDR3 protein: CARSPLTGTSGHRELFF; CDR3 DNA: TGTGCCAGAAGCCCGTTAACCGGGACTAGCGGCCACCGGGAGCTGTTTTTT; clone size: NA; V gene: TRBV5-3; D gene: TRBD2; J gene: TRBJ2-2
CDR3 protein: CASSPNLGSGEAFF; CDR3 DNA: TGTGCCAGCAGCCCAAATTTGGGGAGTGGCGAAGCTTTCTTT; clone size: NA; V gene: TRBV7-8; D gene: NA; J gene: TRBJ1-1
CDR3 protein: CASSISSAYSYEQYF; CDR3 DNA: TGTGCCAGTAGTATATCTAGCGCCTATTCCTACGAGCAGTACTTC; clone size: NA; V gene: TRBV19; D gene: NA; J gene: TRBJ2-7
CDR3 protein: CATSSYQETQYF; CDR3 DNA: TGTGCCACCAGCAGCTATCAAGAGACCCAGTACTTC; clone size: NA; V gene: TRBV15; D gene: NA; J gene: TRBJ2-5
CDR3 protein: CSARLVTEQYF; CDR3 DNA: TGCAGTGCTAGGCTAGTTACCGAGCAGTACTTC; clone size: NA; V gene: TRBV20-1; D gene: NA; J gene: TRBJ2-7
CDR3 protein: CASSPALGWGTDTQYF; CDR3 DNA: TGTGCCAGCAGTCCCGCACTAGGTTGGGGCACAGATACGCAGTATTTT; clone size: NA; V gene: TRBV27; D gene: NA; J gene: TRBJ2-3
CDR3 protein: CASSLGPGELFF; CDR3 DNA: TGTGCCAGCAGTTTGGGGCCCGGGGAGCTGTTTTTT; clone size: NA; V gene: TRBV28; D gene: NA; J gene: TRBJ2-2
CDR3 protein: CASSPGQGDRGRWETQYF; CDR3 DNA: TGCGCCAGCAGCCCCGGCCAAGGGGACAGGGGGCGCTGGGAGACCCAGTACTTC; clone size: NA; V gene: TRBV5-1; D gene: TRBD1; J gene: TRBJ2-5
CDR3 protein: CASSPLASGKGSTDTQYF; CDR3 DNA: TGTGCCAGCTCACCACTGGCTAGCGGGAAAGGGAGCACAGATACGCAGTATTTT; clone size: NA; V gene: TRBV18; D gene: TRBD2; J gene: TRBJ2-3
CDR3 protein: CASNTGLQNTEAFF; CDR3 DNA: TGTGCCAGCAACACGGGACTGCAGAACACTGAAGCTTTCTTT; clone size: NA; V gene: TRBV5-4; D gene: NA; J gene: TRBJ1-1
CDR3 protein: CSVWGPGGTSTEAFF; CDR3 DNA: TGCAGCGTCTGGGGACCGGGGGGAACGAGCACTGAAGCTTTCTTT; clone size: NA; V gene: TRBV29-1; D gene: NA; J gene: TRBJ1-1
CDR3 protein: CAWSGQAQSPLHF; CDR3 DNA: TGTGCCTGGAGTGGACAGGCCCAATCACCCCTCCACTTT; clone size: few; V gene: TRBV30; D gene: NA; J gene: TRBJ1-6
CDR3 protein: CASRGTGSNTIYF; CDR3 DNA: TGTGCCAGCAGGGGGACAGGTTCCAACACCATATATTTT; clone size: NA; V gene: TRBV28; D gene: TRBD1; J gene: TRBJ1-3
CDR3 protein: CASTFSPGQVFEQYF; CDR3 DNA: TGTGCCAGCACCTTCTCACCGGGACAGGTTTTCGAGCAGTACTTC; clone size: NA; V gene: TRBV6-5; D gene: TRBD1; J gene: TRBJ2-7
CDR3 protein: CASSQEDRAPYEQYF; CDR3 DNA: TGTGCCAGCAGCCAGGAGGACAGGGCCCCCTACGAGCAGTACTTC; clone size: few; V gene: TRBV4-2; D gene: TRBD1; J gene: TRBJ2-7
CDR3 protein: CASSLDRGGTEAFF; CDR3 DNA: TGTGCCAGCAGCTTAGATCGCGGGGGTACTGAAGCTTTCTTT; clone size: NA; V gene: TRBV11-2; D gene: NA; J gene: TRBJ1-1
CDR3 protein: CASSPGQGAYEQYF; CDR3 DNA: TGTGCCAGCAGTCCCGGACAGGGGGCCTACGAGCAGTACTTC; clone size: NA; V gene: TRBV27; D gene: TRBD1; J gene: TRBJ2-7
CDR3 protein: CSASIPGIQETQYF; CDR3 DNA: TGCAGTGCTAGTATCCCGGGAATTCAAGAGACCCAGTACTTC; clone size: NA; V gene: TRBV20-1; D gene: NA; J gene: TRBJ2-5